Sequencing of this T cell receptor (beta chain) was carried out in a study of T cell responses to AZD1222 COVID-19 vaccine. Germline CDR1 and CDR2: SGHRS and YFSETQ. Trimming cost V 4 bases and J 0 bases, with 10 bases left between them. This CDR3 has 14 residues. Regarding the study as a whole: Nearly half of spike-specific TCRs reportedly target unmutated variant regions. Without day 14 samples, only post-peak T cell repertoires were studied. Seropositive AZD1222 recipients at baseline numbered only five or six.

A word on this clone: Its specificity is unknown.

Data came from immunoSEQ multiplex PCR; TCRdb stores just in-frame clones and leaves some out. The sample contains 150,000 to 200,000 clones, 93% of which appear only once. The receptor comes from an adult in good health. This rearrangement joins TRBV5-1 to TRBJ1-1, with unresolved D. Sequenced here: peripheral blood, sampled on day 0 of AZD1222 vaccination. In DNA form, the CDR3 reads TGCGCCAGCAGCCCGGGGTCCATGAACACTGAAGCTTTCTTT. It specifies CASSPGSMNTEAFF.